This T cell receptor (beta chain) originates from a study of cytomegalovirus exposure and HLA in healthy donors. Overall study: Falling in the Caucasian-associated ancestry cluster were less than 85% of around 370 genotyped donors.

Everyone who donated was a healthy bone marrow donor. PCR was performed using 60 Vbeta and 13 Jbeta primers. The data were produced by immunoSEQ multiplex PCR, yet TCRdb's version contains in-frame clones alone and is incomplete. The sample yields some 110,000 clones, 75% to 80% seen once. Sequencing input: PBMCs. The receptor was derived from a man in his sixties in good health and CMV-seropositive.

CDR3: CASSYSGTGSGYTF. The CDR3 DNA is TGTGCCAGCAGTTACTCCGGGACAGGGTCTGGCTACACCTTC. The genes are TRBV6-5 and TRBJ1-2; 9 nucleotides agree with TRBD1. Germline lookup yields CDR1 MNHEY and CDR2 SVGAGI. The CDR3 runs 14 residues. J lost 7 bases, V lost 0 bases, and 3 bases had no gene match.